A selection of T cell receptor beta chains follows, all from one sample in a study of PD-L1 blockade in urothelial cancer. Profiled with immunoSEQ multiplex PCR; TCRdb holds only in-frame clones, not every one. The sample records some 39,000 clones, more than 75% being singletons. Sequenced here: PBMCs, sampled around atezolizumab (anti-PD-L1) treatment. These receptors all stem from a man aged 65-85 years with urothelial cancer. The CDR3 runs from the conserved cysteine through the conserved F or W. A D gene is named only where the DNA matches it firmly. Some rows mark clone size as missing; the rest say once, few, many or name a class of expanded clone.

TRBV27,TRBD1,TRBJ2-2,NA,TGTGCCAGCAGTTTACAGGGGGCAGGCACCGGGGAGCTGTTTTTT,CASSLQGAGTGELFF
TRBV5-8,TRBD1,TRBJ1-1,NA,TGTGCCAGCACCCTCGACAGGGGACTCATGAACACTGAAGCTTTCTTT,CASTLDRGLMNTEAFF
TRBV6-1,TRBD2,TRBJ2-2,NA,TGTGCCAGCAGTAAAGCGGGAGGGTTGATTAAAAACACCGGGGAGCTGTTTTTT,CASSKAGGLIKNTGELFF
TRBV11-2,NA,TRBJ2-3,NA,TGTGCCAGCACCTCGGACAGTCAAGATACGCAGTATTTT,CASTSDSQDTQYF
TRBV6-1,NA,TRBJ2-7,NA,TGTGCCAGCAGTGCGACGGGATACGAGCAGTACTTC,CASSATGYEQYF
TRBV10-2,TRBD1,TRBJ1-1,NA,TGCGCCAGCAACAGGGGGAATGAAGCTTTCTTT,CASNRGNEAFF
TRBV7-2,NA,TRBJ1-1,NA,TGTGCCAGCAGCTTAGTGGCAGTAAACACTGAAGCTTTCTTT,CASSLVAVNTEAFF
TRBV4-1,NA,TRBJ1-1,few,TGCGCCAGCAGCCAAGAAGCTGAGGGTCTTCCTGAAGCTTTCTTT,CASSQEAEGLPEAFF
TRBV2,TRBD1,TRBJ2-1,once,TGTGCCAGCAGTGGAGACAGGGCCCAAGGGGTTGTTTTCTTC,CASSGDRAQGVVFF
TRBV27,NA,TRBJ2-7,NA,TGTGCCAGCAGTTTATTTAAGGCGGGCAGTACCTACGAGCAGTACTTC,CASSLFKAGSTYEQYF
TRBV29-1,NA,TRBJ1-1,NA,TGCAGCGGTCAGCAGGGAAACACTGAAGCTTTCTTT,CSGQQGNTEAFF
TRBV30,NA,TRBJ1-3,once,TGTGCCTGGAGTACCCCGGGACATTCTACTGGAAACACCATATATTTT,CAWSTPGHSTGNTIYF
TRBV30,NA,TRBJ2-1,few,TGTGCCTGGAGTAGACAGGTCAATGAGCAGTTCTTC,CAWSRQVNEQFF
TRBV7-8,TRBD2,TRBJ2-7,NA,TGTGCCAGCAGCCGCTTTAGCGGGCCGTCCTACGAGCAGTACTTC,CASSRFSGPSYEQYF
TRBV29-1,NA,TRBJ1-1,NA,TGCAGCGTTGACAGGGGCGCTGAAGCTTTCTTT,CSVDRGAEAFF
TRBV14,NA,TRBJ2-5,NA,TGTGCCAGCAGCCAAGTTCGAGAGACCCAGTACTTC,CASSQVRETQYF
TRBV5-1,NA,TRBJ1-4,NA,TGCGCCAGCAGCTTGGCCGGGACTTCTACGGGTGAAAAACTGTTTTTT,CASSLAGTSTGEKLFF
TRBV9,TRBD1,TRBJ2-2,NA,TGTGCCAGCAGCGAGGGACAGGGGGCGCGTGGCGGGGAGCTGTTTTTT,CASSEGQGARGGELFF
TRBV30,NA,TRBJ2-1,NA,TGTGCCTGGTCCATTAGCTCCTACAATGAGCAGTTCTTC,CAWSISSYNEQFF
TRBV12-5,TRBD1,TRBJ1-2,NA,TGTGCTAGTGGTTTGGGGACAGGAGGTAACTATGGCTACACCTTC,CASGLGTGGNYGYTF
TRBV10-2,NA,TRBJ1-1,NA,TGCGCCAGCAGGTCACAAGGGGGAGAGACTGAAGCTTTCTTT,CASRSQGGETEAFF
TRBV10-3,NA,TRBJ1-2,NA,TGTGCCATCAGTGCAGGGGATGACTATGGCTACACCTTC,CAISAGDDYGYTF
TRBV19,TRBD1,TRBJ1-2,NA,TGTGCCAGTAGTATGACAGGGTTCGGCTACACCTTC,CASSMTGFGYTF
TRBV27,TRBD1,TRBJ2-7,once,TGTGCCAGCAGTTACGGACAGGGGGCTTACGAGCAGTACTTC,CASSYGQGAYEQYF
TRBV4-1,TRBD2,TRBJ2-7,NA,TGCGCCAGCAGCCAAGGGATGGCGGGAGCGTCAAAGCAGTACTTC,CASSQGMAGASKQYF
TRBV29-1,TRBD2,TRBJ2-1,NA,TGCAGCGTTGAAGTGACTAGCGTCGGCACTTACAGCTCCTACAATGAGCAGTTCTTC,CSVEVTSVGTYSSYNEQFF
TRBV4-1,NA,TRBJ1-1,once,TGCGCCAGCAGCCAACCACCCGGGCGTTCGAGGGTTACTGAAGCTTTCTTT,CASSQPPGRSRVTEAFF
TRBV4-1,NA,TRBJ2-1,once,TGCGCCAGCAGCCAAGGTGGCGCGGGAACCCCTCCTAGCAATGAGCAGTTCTTC,CASSQGGAGTPPSNEQFF
TRBV4-1,NA,TRBJ2-5,NA,TGCGCCAGCAGCCAAGAAGGAGGAGGGTTCGGAGGAGAGACCCAGTACTTC,CASSQEGGGFGGETQYF
TRBV5-4,TRBD2,TRBJ2-2,NA,TGTGCCAGCAGCGGACTAGCGGGTCAGGGGAGCACCGGGGAGCTGTTTTTT,CASSGLAGQGSTGELFF
TRBV6-6,TRBD1,TRBJ2-1,NA,TGTGCCAGCGGTTCCGGGACAGGGGGGAATGAGCAGTTCTTC,CASGSGTGGNEQFF
TRBV2,TRBD2,TRBJ2-2,NA,TGTGCCAGCATGGGCGTAGCGGGCCTAACCGGGGAGCTGTTTTTT,CASMGVAGLTGELFF
TRBV18,NA,TRBJ1-1,NA,TGTGCCAGCTCACAAACAGGGAACACTGAAGCTTTCTTT,CASSQTGNTEAFF
TRBV7-2,TRBD1,TRBJ2-4,NA,TGTGCCAGCAGCGCCAGGGCCGACAGGGGGTTAGGCTACTTC,CASSARADRGLGYF
TRBV2,TRBD1,TRBJ2-7,few,TGTGCCAGCAGTGGGACAGGGGTATACGAGCAGTACTTC,CASSGTGVYEQYF
TRBV12-5,NA,TRBJ2-5,NA,TGTGCTAGTCGCGCGACCGTCGGGGAGACCCAGTACTTC,CASRATVGETQYF
TRBV15,NA,TRBJ1-4,NA,TGTGCCACCAGCAGAGCCTTAAATGAAAAACTGTTTTTT,CATSRALNEKLFF
TRBV30,NA,TRBJ1-2,NA,TGTGCCTGGAGTGTGGGGGGGCAGGCAAACTATGGCTACACCTTC,CAWSVGGQANYGYTF
TRBV6-1,TRBD2,TRBJ2-5,NA,TGTGCCAGCAGTGAAGTCGGGAGGCAAGAGACCCAGTACTTC,CASSEVGRQETQYF
TRBV5-1,TRBD1,TRBJ1-2,NA,TGCGCCAGCAGCATGGACAGGAACTATGGCTACACCTTC,CASSMDRNYGYTF
TRBV29-1,NA,TRBJ2-1,NA,TGCAGCGTTCCGGGACTCAGCTCCTACAATGAGCAGTTCTTC,CSVPGLSSYNEQFF
TRBV11-3,TRBD2,TRBJ2-7,NA,TGTGCCAGCAGCGCCGGACTAGCGGGAGGTCACGAGCAGTACTTC,CASSAGLAGGHEQYF
TRBV6-1,NA,TRBJ1-4,NA,TGTGCCAGCAGCGAAACAGGGCGAGGAAATGAAAAACTGTTTTTT,CASSETGRGNEKLFF
TRBV7-9,NA,TRBJ2-3,NA,TGTGCCAGCAGCCCGTCTGCAGATACGCAGTATTTT,CASSPSADTQYF
TRBV7-8,NA,TRBJ2-1,NA,TGTGCCAGCAGCTTCGGACACCGGAGCTCCTACAATGAGCAGTTCTTC,CASSFGHRSSYNEQFF